The clone carrying this T cell receptor (beta chain) was observed a few times. The antigen remains unidentified. J gave up 5 bases and V 7 bases, and 9 bases lay outside the gene matches. The CDR3 sequence is 15 residues long. The data were taken from a study of T cells after yellow fever vaccination. Notes on the study in general: Abundant clonotypes (contaminants from the bulk population) could be present in FACS-sorted repertoires.

TCRdb ran MiXCR on the 5' RACE reads and lists one entry per CDR3 protein. This table has around 310,000 distinct CDR3 sequences, 4% to 5.5% appearing once. This TCR came from a man between 18 and 29 years old who received the YFV17D yellow fever vaccine. The rearrangement uses TRBV12-3 or TRBV12-4 and TRBJ2-5; 11 positions match TRBD2. The sequencing used PBMCs, collected 15 days after the yellow fever booster vaccination. The CDR3 loop is CASTILAGGMETQYF. In DNA form, the CDR3 reads TGTGCCAGCACCATTTTAGCGGGGGGGATGGAGACCCAGTACTTC.